Below are 25 T cell receptor beta chains sequenced from a single sample in a study of human thymus T cells. Corrective heart surgery yielded resections, and these provided the thymus tissue. TCRdb's copy holds only in-frame clones and misses some; the assay was immunoSEQ multiplex PCR. The table shows some 120,000 clones, with 90% to 95% occurring only once. The material sequenced was thymus tissue. The receptor set was obtained from a boy in the first two years of life with a congenital heart defect but otherwise immunologically healthy.

The chain carries TRBV5-4 and TRBJ1-4, with TRBD1 identical over 7 bases. V dropped 4 bases and J dropped 0; count of bases not matched to a gene: 15. CDR1 and CDR2 from the germline V gene are SGHNT and YYREEE (reference sequence). CDR3 size: 19 residues. CDR3 amino acids: CASSDRVGATGATNEKLFF. In nucleotides, the CDR3 is TGTGCCAGCAGCGACAGGGTCGGGGCAACGGGAGCAACTAATGAAAAACTGTTTTTT.

Here the CDR3 DNA reads TGTGCCAGCAGTGTAACCGGGACAGGTTTTTATAGCAATCAGCCCCAGCATTTT. It encodes CASSVTGTGFYSNQPQHF. The V gene is TRBV6-1, the J gene TRBJ1-5; 8 bases align to TRBD1. The length of the CDR3 is 18 residues. CDR1 and CDR2 (germline): MNHNS, SASEGT. The V and J ends lost 4 bases and 0 bases, in that order; junction bases with no gene match: 11.

The table lists this clone with a count of one. In DNA form, the CDR3 reads TGTGCCAGCAGTCAGGACAGGGGTGGATCCTACGAGCAGTACTTC. It codes for CASSQDRGGSYEQYF. The rearrangement joins TRBV6-5 to TRBJ2-7; 9 bases match TRBD1. The CDR3 spans 15 residues. The V gene end was trimmed by 5 bases and the J gene end by 1 base; junction bases not matched to a gene: 6. Looked up from germline, CDR1 is MNHEY and CDR2 is SVGAGI.

The V gene is TRBV5-1, the J gene TRBJ2-1; TRBD2 matches at 7 bases. There are 16 residues in the CDR3. The V and J ends lost 1 base and 4 bases, in that order; junction bases with no gene match: 8. CDR1 and CDR2 from the germline V gene are SGHRS and YFSETQ. DNA for the CDR3: TGCGCCAGCAGCTTGAGGCGTCTAGCGGTATACAATGAGCAGTTCTTC. Its protein is CASSLRRLAVYNEQFF.

The rearrangement joins TRBV4-3 to TRBJ2-3; D tentatively fits TRBD1 or TRBD2 (6 bases each). The CDR3 sequence is 15 residues long. V lost 0 bases to trimming and J lost 6 bases, with 13 bases between them. The V gene's germline CDR1 is LGHNA and CDR2 YSLEER. The CDR3 region is CASSQDQTGADTQYF. The CDR3 nucleotides are TGCGCCAGCAGCCAAGATCAGACGGGGGCCGATACGCAGTATTTT.

The rearrangement joins TRBV12-5 to TRBJ2-1; 8 bases agree with TRBD2. Losses at the gene ends were 0 bases for V and 0 bases for J; bases not matched to a gene: 4. CDR1 LGHNT and CDR2 FRNRAP come from the germline V gene. This CDR3 comprises 17 residues. CDR3 sequence (DNA): TGTGCTAGTGGTTTGGTCGTAGCGGGGAGCTCCTACAATGAGCAGTTCTTC. Translation gives CASGLVVAGSSYNEQFF.

The gene calls are TRBV2 and TRBJ1-6, with TRBD1 identical over 9 bases. This CDR3 contains 15 residues. Trimming removed 6 bases from V and 10 bases from J; junction bases left unmatched: 10. Germline values: CDR1 SNHLY, CDR2 FYNNEI. In DNA, the CDR3 is TGTGCCAGCAGGAGGGACAGGGTATCGGAATCACCCCTCCACTTT. This sequence encodes CASRRDRVSESPLHF.

CDR3 region: CASSQLSNWNTEAFF. CDR3 coding DNA: TGTGCCAGCAGCCAACTCAGTAACTGGAACACTGAAGCTTTCTTT. This rearrangement joins TRBV4-2 to TRBJ1-1; D is uncertain. CDR1 and CDR2 (germline): LGHNA, YNFKEQ. V shed 2 bases and J shed 1 base, with 11 bases lying between them. There are 15 residues in the CDR3.

The V call is TRBV6-5, the J call TRBJ2-5; D perhaps matches TRBD1 (6 bases). CDR1 is MNHEY and CDR2 is SVGAGI in the germline V gene. The CDR3 runs 14 residues. The ends were cut back, 6 bases at V and 1 base at J, with 12 bases in the middle. DNA of the CDR3: TGTGCCAGCAGGTCGTTACAGGGCCAAGAGACCCAGTACTTC. It encodes CASRSLQGQETQYF.

The J gene is TRBJ2-1, the V gene TRBV9; D is perhaps TRBD2 (5 bases). Germline V gene lookup returns CDR1 SGDLS and CDR2 YYNGEE. The length of the CDR3 is 18 residues. Trimming cost V 3 bases and J 2 bases, with 21 bases left between them. CDR3 loop: CASSGIGGRSGPYNEQFF. DNA of the CDR3: TGTGCCAGCAGCGGGATAGGTGGTAGGAGCGGACCCTACAATGAGCAGTTCTTC.

The genes are TRBV7-9 and TRBJ2-3; TRBD2 agrees at 12 bases. The germline CDR1 and CDR2 sequences are SEHNR and FQNEAQ (reference sequence). Losses at the gene ends were 3 bases for V and 4 bases for J; bases not matched to a gene: 5. This CDR3 has 16 amino acids. The CDR3 DNA reads TGTGCCAGCAGCTTGAGTCTAGCGGGAGGGCCAGATACGCAGTATTTT. It specifies CASSLSLAGGPDTQYF. The whole variable domain, filled in from reference TRBV7-9 and TRBJ2-3, reads DTGVSQNPRHKITKRGQNVTFRCDPISEHNRLYWYRQTLGQGPEFLTYFQNEAQLEKSRLLSDRFSAERPKGSFSTLEIQRTEQGDSAMYLCASSLSLAGGPDTQYFGPGTRLTVL.

This rearrangement joins TRBV5-5 to TRBJ1-3, with 7 bases identical to TRBD1. The V segment lost 4 bases and the J segment 1 base; nucleotides outside the gene matches: 11. CDR3 length: 17 amino acids. The germline V gene encodes CDR1 SGHKS and CDR2 YYEKEE (reference sequence). CDR3 bases: TGTGCCAGCAGCAAGGGGGCTCAGGAGAGATCTGGAAACACCATATATTTT. Translating gives CASSKGAQERSGNTIYF.

This chain connects TRBV9 to TRBJ2-2, with unresolved D. V gave up 0 bases and J gave up 6 bases, with 15 bases separating them. From germline, CDR1 is SGDLS and CDR2 YYNGEE. CDR3 length: 16 residues. The CDR3 sequence: CASSVEVIHLPGELFF. In nucleotides, the CDR3 is TGTGCCAGCAGCGTAGAGGTGATTCACCTTCCCGGGGAGCTGTTTTTT.

The chain uses TRBV5-1 and TRBJ2-2; D uncertain. Trimming pared 1 base from V and 6 bases from J, leaving 4 bases between. The CDR3 has 12 amino acids. Germline values: CDR1 SGHRS, CDR2 YFSETQ. This CDR3 reads CASSLFSGELFF. The CDR3 DNA is TGCGCCAGCAGCTTGTTCTCCGGGGAGCTGTTTTTT.

The chain employs TRBV6-1 and TRBJ2-7; no reliable D call. CDR3 length equals 12 residues. Germline-derived CDR1 and CDR2 are MNHNS and SASEGT. Trimming pared 4 bases from V and 9 bases from J, leaving 13 bases between. The CDR3 DNA follows: TGTGCCAGCAGTGGGGATCTCCCGGGGCAGTACTTC. It codes for CASSGDLPGQYF.

CDR3 in amino acids: CASSDQTVEKLFF. CDR3 coding DNA: TGCGCCAGCAGTGATCAGACGGTTGAAAAACTGTTTTTT. The V and J genes are TRBV10-2 and TRBJ1-4; D unresolved. V dropped 3 bases and J dropped 7 bases, with 9 bases sitting between them. The CDR3 totals 13 residues. CDR1 is WSHSY and CDR2 is SAAADI in the germline V gene.

The V gene is TRBV6-5, the J gene TRBJ1-5; D gene ambiguous. The length of the CDR3 is 14 residues. CDR1 MNHEY and CDR2 SVGAGI come from the germline V gene. V was trimmed by 6 bases and J by 6 bases, leaving 15 bases between them. The CDR3 loop is CASSHTGSTQPQHF. In DNA, the CDR3 is TGTGCCAGCAGCCACACGGGGTCGACTCAGCCCCAGCATTTT.

The chain carries TRBV7-9 and TRBJ2-1, with TRBD1 identical over 8 bases. Germline CDR1 reads SEHNR; CDR2 reads FQNEAQ (reference sequence). The ends lost 1 base at V and 6 bases at J; junction bases unmatched: 5. CDR3 length: 15 residues. The CDR3: CASSLGTGRSNEQFF. DNA for the CDR3: TGTGCCAGCAGCTTAGGGACAGGGAGGTCCAATGAGCAGTTCTTC.

CDR3 sequence reads: CASSLGTAHGYTF. The CDR3 DNA reads as TGCGCCAGCAGCCTGGGGACAGCCCATGGCTACACCTTC. The chain is built from TRBV4-3 and TRBJ1-2, with TRBD1 matching over 7 bases. This CDR3 is built from 13 residues. The germline CDR1 and CDR2 sequences are LGHNA and YSLEER. The trim removed 4 bases at V and 6 bases at J, leaving 5 bases unmatched.

The chain recombines TRBV4-3 with TRBJ1-5; D unresolved. Germline CDR1 and CDR2: LGHNA and YSLEER. Trimming pared 0 bases from V and 5 bases from J, leaving 8 bases between. CDR3 length: 14 residues. In DNA, the CDR3 is TGCGCCAGCAGCCAAGATTCGGCGGATCAGCCCCAGCATTTT. This gives the protein CASSQDSADQPQHF.

This sequence joins TRBV19 and TRBJ2-3; 11 bases match TRBD2. The V gene end was trimmed by 3 bases and the J gene end by 7 bases; junction bases not matched to a gene: 9. From germline, CDR1 is LNHDA and CDR2 SQIVND (reference sequence). The CDR3 contains 16 residues. The CDR3 loop is CASSIPLAGGINTQYF. As DNA, the CDR3 is TGTGCCAGTAGTATCCCGCTAGCGGGGGGTATTAATACGCAGTATTTT.

This clone was recorded only once. The V and J genes are TRBV10-1 and TRBJ2-2, with 11 bases aligning to TRBD2. CDR3 size: 15 residues. Germline V CDR1 and CDR2: WNHNN, SYGVQD (reference sequence). Trimming cost V 7 bases and J 4 bases; bases outside gene matches: 5. The CDR3 region is CASMTSGAFTGELFF. Written as DNA, the CDR3 is TGCGCCAGCATGACTAGCGGGGCCTTCACCGGGGAGCTGTTTTTT.

This clone is a singleton in its sample. The chain recombines TRBV6-5 with TRBJ1-4; D gene ambiguous. Trimming took off 2 bases at V and 6 bases at J, with 16 bases between the two ends. Germline CDR1 MNHEY, CDR2 SVGAGI. The CDR3 covers 16 residues. CDR3 region: CASSYAAGRPDEKLFF. DNA of the CDR3: TGTGCCAGCAGTTACGCGGCAGGCCGCCCGGATGAAAAACTGTTTTTT.

This clone occurred once. This CDR3 reads CASSAVTSGGPFVPYNEQFF. The CDR3 DNA follows: TGCGCCAGCAGCGCGGTGACTAGCGGGGGCCCCTTTGTCCCCTACAATGAGCAGTTCTTC. This chain uses TRBV5-1 with TRBJ2-1; TRBD2 matches 12 bases. Germline CDR1 and CDR2: SGHRS and YFSETQ. Trimming took 4 bases from V and 2 from J; bases not matched to a gene: 16. The CDR3 sequence is 20 residues long.

The chain recombines TRBV6-5 with TRBJ2-1, with no clear D. Trimming cost V 2 bases and J 5 bases, with 7 bases left between them. CDR3 size: 13 residues. Germline CDR1 is MNHEY and CDR2 is SVGAGI. The CDR3 coding sequence is TGTGCCAGCAGTTACAGGTCCAACAATGAGCAGTTCTTC. Translation gives CASSYRSNNEQFF.